The 32 T cell receptor beta chains given below trace back to one sample, sequenced in a study of cytomegalovirus exposure and HLA in healthy donors. Use of 60 Vbeta and 13 Jbeta primers characterized the PCR. Only in-frame clones appear in the TCRdb table, and some are missing; sequencing was by immunoSEQ multiplex PCR. The sample gives 150,000 or so clones, 60% to 80% of which show up once; over 12% is in the top ten. Sequencing was performed on PBMCs. These receptors all come from a middle-aged man in good health and CMV-seropositive.

The DNA for the CDR3 is TGCGCCAGCAGCGCCGGACAGGGGAACTACGAGCAGTACGTC. This gives the protein CASSAGQGNYEQYV. The chain recombines TRBV4-1 with TRBJ2-7, with 9 bases aligning to TRBD1. Germline V CDR1 and CDR2: MGHRA, YSYEKL. J gave up 3 bases and V 5 bases, and 5 bases lay outside the gene matches. The CDR3 runs to 14 residues.

The genes are TRBV7-9 and TRBJ1-2, with TRBD1 matching over 7 bases. The CDR3 consists of 15 residues. V lost 5 bases, J lost 6 bases, and 12 bases stayed unmatched. Germline V gene sequence: CDR1 SEHNR, CDR2 FQNEAQ (reference sequence). CDR3 region: CASSPSAGGVNGYTF. The CDR3 nucleotides read TGTGCCAGCAGCCCCTCCGCAGGGGGTGTCAATGGCTACACCTTC.

The chain links TRBV5-4 to TRBJ2-3; TRBD2 aligns across 9 bases. The V segment lost 2 bases and the J segment 0 bases; nucleotides outside the gene matches: 4. The CDR3 sequence is 16 residues long. From germline, CDR1 is SGHNT and CDR2 YYREEE (reference sequence). This chain's CDR3 is CASSLLAGTSTDTQYF. The CDR3 DNA follows: TGTGCCAGCAGCTTACTAGCGGGTACCAGCACAGATACGCAGTATTTT.

The chain couples TRBV5-1 to TRBJ2-5, with D possibly matching TRBD1 (5 bases). The V gene's germline CDR1 is SGHRS and CDR2 YFSETQ. This CDR3 is built from 15 residues. The germline V and J ends were trimmed by 1 base and 1 base, with 11 bases remaining between them. The CDR3: CASSLTPRAQETQYF. Written as DNA, the CDR3 is TGCGCCAGCAGCTTGACTCCCAGGGCCCAAGAGACCCAGTACTTC. The complete variable domain, with remaining parts taken from reference TRBV5-1 and TRBJ2-5, reads KAGVTQTPRYLIKTRGQQVTLSCSPISGHRSVSWYQQTPGQGLQFLFEYFSETQRNKGNFPGRFSGRQFSNSRSEMNVSTLELGDSALYLCASSLTPRAQETQYFGPGTRLLVL.

The gene calls are TRBV11-3 and TRBJ2-1; possible D gene TRBD1, 5 bases. The CDR3 is made up of 13 amino acids. Trimming took 2 bases from V and 5 from J, leaving 7 bases between them. Germline CDR1 reads SGHNT; CDR2 reads YENEEA. The CDR3 is CASSLLGDNEQFF. CDR3 DNA: TGTGCCAGCAGCTTATTAGGGGACAATGAGCAGTTCTTC.

This chain links TRBV5-1 with TRBJ1-1, with 8 bases identical to TRBD1. Unmatched junction bases numbered 5, after V lost 0 bases and J lost 4 bases. CDR3 size: 15 residues. From germline, CDR1 is SGHRS and CDR2 YFSETQ. The CDR3: CASSLADRAGTEAFF. As DNA, the CDR3 is TGCGCCAGCAGCTTGGCGGACAGGGCCGGCACTGAAGCTTTCTTT.

The J gene is TRBJ2-1, the V gene TRBV6-1; 10 nucleotides agree with TRBD1. Germline CDR1 MNHNS, CDR2 SASEGT. This CDR3 has 15 amino acids. J lost 3 bases, V lost 5 bases, and 4 bases had no gene match. CDR3 nucleotide sequence: TGTGCCAGCAGTCCCGGGACAGGGGACTACAATGAGCAGTTCTTC. It codes for CASSPGTGDYNEQFF.

This clone has more than one count but fewer than ten. This chain connects TRBV6-4 to TRBJ2-6; 7 bases are shared with TRBD1. CDR1 is MRHNA, CDR2 SNTAGT, per germline. The V segment lost 5 bases and the J segment 0 bases; nucleotides outside the gene matches: 4. The CDR3 has 16 amino acids. The CDR3 coding sequence is TGTGCCAGCAGTAAACAGGGGAGCTCTGGGGCCAACGTCCTGACTTTC. Translation gives CASSKQGSSGANVLTF.

The gene calls are TRBV5-6 and TRBJ2-7, with 9 bases identical to TRBD1. Per the germline V gene, CDR1 is SGHDT and CDR2 is YYEEEE. CDR3 length: 16 residues. V was pared by 4 bases and J by 7 bases, with 15 bases of the junction left unmatched. The DNA of the CDR3 is TGTGCCAGCAGCACATCCGGGACAGGGCGCCTATGGGAGCAGTACGTC. It specifies CASSTSGTGRLWEQYV.

The chain links TRBV20-1 to TRBJ1-2, with D unresolved. The ends were cut back, 3 bases at V and 7 bases at J, with 9 bases in the middle. Germline assignment: CDR1 DFQATT and CDR2 SNEGSKA (reference sequence). The CDR3 spans 11 residues. CDR3 in DNA: TGCAGTGCTAGGCCTGGGAGTGGCTACACCTTC. Translation: CSARPGSGYTF.

V is TRBV19 and J is TRBJ2-2; 10 bases are shared with TRBD1. The length of the CDR3 is 14 residues. CDR1 is LNHDA, CDR2 SQIVND, per germline (reference sequence). V shed 8 bases and J 7 bases; nucleotides not matched to a gene: 7. The CDR3 region is CASGGQGLIGELFF. The CDR3 DNA is TGTGCCAGTGGGGGACAGGGGTTAATCGGGGAGCTGTTTTTT.

This chain uses TRBV27 with TRBJ1-1; D may be TRBD1 (5 bases). There are 13 residues in the CDR3. The V end lost 4 bases, the J end lost 2 bases, and 8 bases lay between the germline ends. The V gene's germline CDR1 is MNHEY and CDR2 SMNVEV (reference sequence). CDR3 amino acids: CASSWGENTEAFF. DNA for the CDR3: TGTGCCAGCAGTTGGGGGGAAAACACTGAAGCTTTCTTT.

This chain connects TRBV6-5 to TRBJ2-7; the D gene is possibly TRBD2 (6 bases). The V gene's germline CDR1 is MNHEY and CDR2 SVGAGI. This CDR3 is built from 14 residues. The V end was cut by 5 bases, the J end by 8 bases, with 19 bases between. The CDR3 is CASSPPGEGLKQYF. CDR3 sequence (DNA): TGTGCCAGCAGTCCCCCGGGAGAGGGACTTAAGCAGTACTTC.

The chain couples TRBV7-9 to TRBJ1-1; no clear D. Germline values: CDR1 SEHNR, CDR2 FQNEAQ (reference sequence). Trimming removed 3 bases at V and 0 bases at J, with 11 bases between. The CDR3 extends over 15 amino acids. The CDR3 loop reads CASSFNAGLNTEAFF. The CDR3 DNA reads as TGTGCCAGCAGCTTTAATGCGGGTCTGAACACTGAAGCTTTCTTT.

This chain links TRBV5-4 with TRBJ2-1; TRBD2 matches at 12 bases. V lost 6 bases and J lost 10; bases outside the gene matches: 11. Germline-derived CDR1 and CDR2 are SGHNT and YYREEE (reference sequence). The length of the CDR3 is 15 residues. The CDR3 spells CASTPSGGAFSEQFF. For the CDR3, the DNA is TGTGCCAGCACCCCTAGCGGGGGGGCCTTCAGCGAGCAGTTCTTC.

The V and J genes are TRBV4-2 and TRBJ2-1; TRBD1 might be the D (6 bases). The length of the CDR3 is 18 residues. With 0 bases removed from V and 7 bases from J, the gap between germline ends came to 22 bases. In germline, CDR1 is LGHNA, CDR2 YNFKEQ. CDR3 residues: CASSQERRTGFVTNEQFF. The DNA of the CDR3 is TGTGCCAGCAGCCAAGAAAGGAGAACAGGGTTCGTTACGAATGAGCAGTTCTTC.

V usage is TRBV6-5 and J usage is TRBJ1-5; 9 bases are a match to TRBD1. Trimming cost V 7 bases and J 4 bases; bases outside gene matches: 8. From germline, CDR1 is MNHEY and CDR2 SVGAGI. The CDR3 consists of 15 residues. CDR3 DNA sequence: TGTGCCAGCACACCTCGGGGACAGGGAAATCAGCCCCAGCATTTT. As protein: CASTPRGQGNQPQHF.

The chain uses TRBV27 and TRBJ2-3, with D hard to call. Germline V CDR1 and CDR2: MNHEY, SMNVEV (reference sequence). The V and J ends lost 3 bases and 1 base respectively, with 8 bases between them. This CDR3 region has 14 residues. Here the CDR3 reads CASSLGLGTDTQYF. The CDR3 nucleotides are TGTGCCAGCAGTTTGGGCTTGGGCACAGATACGCAGTATTTT.

The V and J genes are TRBV7-9 and TRBJ2-3, with 7 bases aligning to TRBD1. J gave up 4 bases and V 5 bases, and 9 bases lay outside the gene matches. Per germline, CDR1 SEHNR and CDR2 FQNEAQ (reference sequence). The CDR3 has 15 residues. CDR3 bases: TGTGCCAGCAGCGAAGGACAGGCCCTCTCAGATACGCAGTATTTT. Translated, it gives CASSEGQALSDTQYF.

This clone was observed a few times. The chain joins TRBV11-2 to TRBJ1-2; 7 positions agree with TRBD1. Trimming cost V 1 base and J 4 bases; bases outside gene matches: 15. Germline CDR1 SGHAT, CDR2 FQNNGV. This CDR3 comprises 18 residues. In nucleotides, the CDR3 is TGTGCCAGCAGCTTAGTATTCCCCCCAAGGGGGCTTGGCTATGGCTACACCTTC. Amino acid sequence: CASSLVFPPRGLGYGYTF. Together with reference TRBV11-2 and TRBJ1-2, the CDR3 gives the full variable domain: EAGVAQSPRYKIIEKRQSVAFWCNPISGHATLYWYQQILGQGPKLLIQFQNNGVVDDSQLPKDRFSAERLKGVDSTLKIQPAKLEDSAVYLCASSLVFPPRGLGYGYTFGSGTRLTVV.

This chain joins TRBV13 and TRBJ1-1; 8 bases line up with TRBD1. The germline V gene encodes CDR1 PRHDT and CDR2 FYEKMQ (reference sequence). Unmatched junction bases numbered 6, after V lost 5 bases and J lost 1 base. This CDR3 has 15 residues. The CDR3 DNA reads TGTGCCAGCAGCCGACAGGGGCAGGGGAACACTGAAGCTTTCTTT. Protein sequence: CASSRQGQGNTEAFF.

The chain couples TRBV28 to TRBJ1-2; the D is unclear. Between the trimmed V and J ends, which lost 6 bases and 2 bases, there was a span of 7 bases. Germline V CDR1 and CDR2: MDHEN, SYDVKM. This CDR3 comprises 12 residues. The CDR3: CASSQINYGYTF. The CDR3 DNA is TGTGCCAGCAGCCAGATCAACTATGGCTACACCTTC.

V is TRBV9 and J is TRBJ1-4; D may be TRBD1 (6 bases). CDR3 size: 14 residues. V was trimmed by 3 bases and J by 4 bases, leaving 10 bases between them. CDR1 and CDR2 (germline): SGDLS, YYNGEE. CDR3 sequence: CASSAGQINEKLFF. The CDR3 nucleotides are TGTGCCAGCAGCGCCGGACAGATTAATGAAAAACTGTTTTTT.

V is TRBV5-4 and J is TRBJ1-2; D may be TRBD1 (5 bases). CDR1 is SGHNT, CDR2 YYREEE, per germline (reference sequence). Trimming removed 0 bases from V and 4 bases from J, with 10 bases in between. This CDR3 comprises 14 residues. The CDR3 spells CASSLAQGGYGYTF. CDR3 coding DNA: TGTGCCAGCAGCTTGGCGCAGGGAGGCTATGGCTACACCTTC.

This clone came up many times. CDR3 coding DNA: TGTGCCAGCAGTGATTGGATGGGAGGGGCGGGCGGGGCCAACGTCCTGACTTTC. It translates to CASSDWMGGAGGANVLTF. The rearrangement links TRBV6-1 to TRBJ2-6; 7 nucleotides match TRBD2. CDR1 and CDR2 from the germline V gene are MNHNS and SASEGT. The CDR3 length is 18 residues. Trimming removed 3 bases from V and 4 bases from J; junction bases left unmatched: 12.

The chain is built from TRBV19 and TRBJ1-5; TRBD1 matches 8 bases. V dropped 3 bases and J dropped 5; count of bases not matched to a gene: 0. Germline-derived CDR1 and CDR2 are LNHDA and SQIVND (reference sequence). The CDR3 has 13 amino acids. CDR3 sequence (DNA): TGTGCCAGTAGTATGACAGGGGATCAGCCCCAGCATTTT. Translating it yields CASSMTGDQPQHF.

The table lists this clone with a few counts. The chain recombines TRBV7-9 with TRBJ1-4, with 10 nucleotides matching TRBD1. The CDR3 length is 15 residues. Looked up from germline, CDR1 is SEHNR and CDR2 is FQNEAQ (reference sequence). V dropped 5 bases and J dropped 5; count of bases not matched to a gene: 5. CDR3 residues: CASSMGQGPNEKLFF. In DNA form, the CDR3 reads TGTGCCAGCAGCATGGGACAGGGGCCAAATGAAAAACTGTTTTTT.

The CDR3 here is CASNRDRVDYEQYV. The CDR3 DNA reads as TGTGCCAGCAACCGGGACAGGGTCGACTACGAGCAGTACGTC. V gene TRBV6-5 combines with J gene TRBJ2-7; 9 positions agree with TRBD1. The V gene's germline CDR1 is MNHEY and CDR2 SVGAGI. The CDR3 totals 14 residues. With V trimmed by 7 bases and J by 3 bases, 7 bases remained unmatched.

CDR3 in DNA: TGTGCCAGCAGCTCCACTTACGGGGGGACAGGGGACGCAGATACGCAGTATTTT. This sequence encodes CASSSTYGGTGDADTQYF. The gene calls are TRBV7-2 and TRBJ2-3, with TRBD1 matching 10 bases. This CDR3 is built from 18 residues. The ends lost 4 bases at V and 4 bases at J; junction bases unmatched: 14. CDR1 is SGHTA, CDR2 FQGNSA, per germline.

This chain connects TRBV5-1 to TRBJ1-5, with unresolved D. V was shortened by 5 bases and J by 0 bases, with 12 bases between the two germline ends. This CDR3 has 15 amino acids. Germline lookup yields CDR1 SGHRS and CDR2 YFSETQ. CDR3 coding DNA: TGCGCCAGCAGTCGGGGAGGGAATAGCAATCAGCCCCAGCATTTT. The encoded protein is CASSRGGNSNQPQHF. Combining the CDR3 with reference TRBV5-1 and TRBJ1-5 gives the whole variable domain KAGVTQTPRYLIKTRGQQVTLSCSPISGHRSVSWYQQTPGQGLQFLFEYFSETQRNKGNFPGRFSGRQFSNSRSEMNVSTLELGDSALYLCASSRGGNSNQPQHFGDGTRLSIL.

The chain recombines TRBV6-1 with TRBJ2-3; D is perhaps TRBD2 (6 bases). The CDR3 consists of 14 residues. Germline V CDR1 and CDR2: MNHNS, SASEGT. V lost 4 bases to trimming and J lost 4 bases, with 12 bases between them. The CDR3 DNA sequence: TGTGCCAGCAGTGGGGACTTGGGACCAGATACGCAGTATTTT. Its translation is CASSGDLGPDTQYF.

This sequence joins TRBV5-4 and TRBJ2-1, with 7 bases that match TRBD1. Trimming took 4 bases from V and 3 from J; bases not matched to a gene: 10. CDR3 size: 16 residues. Germline CDR1 SGHNT, CDR2 YYREEE (reference sequence). The CDR3 DNA is TGTGCCAGCAGCACACCCGGGACAGACCGCTACAATGAGCAGTTCTTC. It encodes CASSTPGTDRYNEQFF.